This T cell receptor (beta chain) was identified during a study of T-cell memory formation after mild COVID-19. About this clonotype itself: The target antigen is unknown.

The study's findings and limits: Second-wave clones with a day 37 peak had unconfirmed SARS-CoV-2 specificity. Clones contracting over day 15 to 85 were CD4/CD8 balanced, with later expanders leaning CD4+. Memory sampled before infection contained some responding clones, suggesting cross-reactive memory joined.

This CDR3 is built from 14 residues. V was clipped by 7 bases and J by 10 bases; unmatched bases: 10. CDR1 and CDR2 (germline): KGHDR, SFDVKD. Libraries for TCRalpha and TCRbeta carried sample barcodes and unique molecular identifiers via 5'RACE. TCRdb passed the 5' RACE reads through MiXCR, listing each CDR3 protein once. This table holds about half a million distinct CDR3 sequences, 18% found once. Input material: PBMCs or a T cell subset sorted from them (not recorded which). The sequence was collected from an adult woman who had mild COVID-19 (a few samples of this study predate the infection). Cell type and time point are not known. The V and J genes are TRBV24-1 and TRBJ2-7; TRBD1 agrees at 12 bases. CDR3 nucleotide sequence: TGTGCCACCAGCTCGTTTACCGGGACAGGGGGCCAGTACTTC. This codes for CATSSFTGTGGQYF.